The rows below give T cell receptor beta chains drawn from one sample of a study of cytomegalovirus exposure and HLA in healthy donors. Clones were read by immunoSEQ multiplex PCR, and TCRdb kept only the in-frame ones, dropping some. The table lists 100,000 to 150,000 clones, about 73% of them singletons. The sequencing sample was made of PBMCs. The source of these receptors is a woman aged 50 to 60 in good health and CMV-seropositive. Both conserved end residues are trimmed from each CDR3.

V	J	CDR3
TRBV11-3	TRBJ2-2	ASSPGVANTGELF
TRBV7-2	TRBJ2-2	ASSLVPAGVTGELF
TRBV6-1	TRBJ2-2	ASSEARDRGSNTGELF
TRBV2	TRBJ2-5	ASSVDRAETQY
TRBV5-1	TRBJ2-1	ASSLEGGGASEQF
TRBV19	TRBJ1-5	ASSIVWRSTSNQPQH
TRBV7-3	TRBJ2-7	ASSPGTVEQY
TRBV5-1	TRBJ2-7	ASSPPLTSGGDYEQY
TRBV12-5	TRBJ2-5	ASGLGLQGARGQETQY
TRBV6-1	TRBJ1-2	ASSEGQYNYGYT
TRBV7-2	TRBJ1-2	ASSLALDRGNYGYT
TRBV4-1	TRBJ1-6	ASSRTPGFDNSPLH
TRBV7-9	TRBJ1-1	ASSYDRVNTEAF
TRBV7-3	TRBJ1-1	ASSQDRGTEAF
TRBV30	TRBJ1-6	AWSVGGRHNSPLH
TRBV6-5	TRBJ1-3	ASSRDSGSGNTIY
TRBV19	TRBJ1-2	ASSITPRAGYYGYT
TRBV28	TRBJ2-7	ASSLSPDRAKEQY
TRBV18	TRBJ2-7	ASSPPSRGEQY
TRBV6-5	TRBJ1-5	ASRQDSNQPQH
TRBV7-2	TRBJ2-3	ASKVALTTLTDTQY
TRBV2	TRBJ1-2	ASEGAFSVAGYT
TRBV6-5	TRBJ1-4	ASSSRGQGSEKLF
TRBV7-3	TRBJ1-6	ASSADSNSPLH
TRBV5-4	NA	ASSRAVGVYEQY
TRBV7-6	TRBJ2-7	ASSLAPGRGRLGSYEQY
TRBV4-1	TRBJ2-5	ASSQDPTSGGETQY
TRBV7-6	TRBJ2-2	ASSFIAGGNGELF
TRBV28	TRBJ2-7	ASRSGGLEEQY
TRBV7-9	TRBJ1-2	ASSGDRVYGYT
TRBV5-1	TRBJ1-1	ASSLETRANTEAF
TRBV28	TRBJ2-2	ASRGQGAGTGELF
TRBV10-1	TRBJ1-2	ASSPGTDYGYT
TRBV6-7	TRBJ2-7	ASSYPPVDNSYEQY
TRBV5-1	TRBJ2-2	ASSNDASGPNTGELF
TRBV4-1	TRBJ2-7	ASSQGYSYEQY